This T cell receptor (beta chain) came from a study of PD-L1 blockade in urothelial cancer. As for the study in general: Specimens of blood held a median count of 141,255 T cells.

The CDR3 contains 13 residues. Germline V lookup: CDR1 MDHEN, CDR2 SYDVKM. The J segment lost 4 bases and the V segment lost 5 bases, leaving 3 bases of the junction unmatched. Produced via immunoSEQ multiplex PCR; TCRdb's table is partial and in-frame only. The table shows some 41,000 clones, with about 91% occurring only once. Sample: PBMCs, taken around atezolizumab (anti-PD-L1) treatment. The chain carries TRBV28 and TRBJ2-7, with 9 bases lining up with TRBD1. The sequence came from a man of 80 years or more with urothelial cancer. This CDR3 is CASSTGQGYEQYF. In nucleotides, the CDR3 is TGTGCCAGCAGTACCGGACAGGGGTACGAGCAGTACTTC. The entire variable domain, with the rest obtained from reference TRBV28 and TRBJ2-7, is as follows: DVKVTQSSRYLVKRTGEKVFLECVQDMDHENMFWYRQDPGLGLRLIYFSYDVKMKEKGDIPEGYSVSREKKERFSLILESASTNQTSMYLCASSTGQGYEQYFGPGTRLTVT.